This T cell receptor beta chain appears in the sequencing data of a study of shared clonotypes between healthy human individuals. The overall study: Aged between 18 and 49, the donors were a couple of women and a few men. Three CD4 naive, three CD4 memory, two CD8 naive and one CD8 memory plate were used per donor.

Assay: immunoSEQ multiplex PCR; the TCRdb copy retains only in-frame clones and omits some. The sample has millions of clones, over 85% seen once; the top ten hold over 0.12%. CD4+ cells yielded CD45RA+ naive and CD45RA-negative memory subsets. From germline, CDR1 is ENHRY and CDR2 SYGVKD. Losses at the gene ends were 10 bases for V and 8 bases for J; bases not matched to a gene: 15. The CDR3 consists of 16 residues. A remark on this clone: As yet, its antigen is unknown.

Whole-study findings and limits: Genetic and exposure-history diversity was limited by the few donors.

The receptor was derived from a man younger than 30 in good health. The sample taken for sequencing was naive CD4+ T cells sorted from blood. Subset given: CD45RA+ positively selected. This chain links TRBV10-3 with TRBJ2-1, with TRBD2 matching 12 bases. CDR3 residues: CATRGLAGGFRDEQFF. CDR3 sequence (DNA): TGTGCCACTAGAGGCCTAGCGGGAGGGTTTCGGGATGAGCAGTTCTTC.